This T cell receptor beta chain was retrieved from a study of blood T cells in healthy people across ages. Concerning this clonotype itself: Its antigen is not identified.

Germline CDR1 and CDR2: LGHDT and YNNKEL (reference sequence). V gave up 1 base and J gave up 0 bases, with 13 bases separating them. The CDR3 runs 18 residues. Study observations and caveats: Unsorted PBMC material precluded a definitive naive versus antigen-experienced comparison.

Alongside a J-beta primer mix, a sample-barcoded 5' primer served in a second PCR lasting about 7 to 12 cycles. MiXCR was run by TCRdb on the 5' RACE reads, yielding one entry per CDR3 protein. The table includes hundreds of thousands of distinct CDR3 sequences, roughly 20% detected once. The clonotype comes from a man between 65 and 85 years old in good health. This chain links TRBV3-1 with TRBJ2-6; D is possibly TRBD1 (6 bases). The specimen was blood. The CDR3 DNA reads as TGTGCCAGCAGCCAAGCGCAGCCAGGGGTCTCTGGGGCCAACGTCCTGACTTTC. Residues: CASSQAQPGVSGANVLTF.